Each of the 21 T cell receptor beta chains below was sequenced from the same sample in a study of breast tumors, draining lymph nodes, adjacent tissues. TCRdb called the multiplex PCR reads again in MiXCR, with one record for every CDR3 protein. The repertoire consists of some 170,000 distinct CDR3 sequences, with about 33% occurring once and the leading ten covering about 4.1%. The lymph nodes were axillary draining lymph nodes from breast cancer patients. Sequenced sample: axillary lymph node tissue. Receptors were obtained from a female donor with breast cancer. Some clones in this sample may be carry-over from other donors' samples.

This sequence joins TRBV11-3 and TRBJ1-3; no definite D call. Germline values: CDR1 SGHNT, CDR2 YENEEA. The CDR3 extends over 18 amino acids. V gave up 3 bases and J gave up 2 bases, with 20 bases separating them. The CDR3: CASSFRTTTIRPGNTIYF. The CDR3 nucleotides are TGTGCCAGCAGCTTTCGGACGACGACCATAAGACCTGGAAACACCATATATTTT.

This clonotype turned up a few times. Being one base from a much bigger clone, this may be a read error. The chain combines TRBV4-2 with TRBJ1-2; D not certain. This CDR3 contains 15 residues. CDR1 and CDR2 from the germline V gene are LGHNA and YNFKEQ. CDR3: CASSQDQRGADGYAF. The CDR3 DNA reads TGTGCCAGCAGCCAAGATCAGCGCGGCGCGGATGGCTACGCCTTC.

To note about this clonotype: One junction end disagrees with the germline gene, perhaps due to a read error. The rearrangement links TRBV11-2 to TRBJ2-1; D may correspond to TRBD1 or TRBD2 (5 bases each). Germline lookup yields CDR1 SGHAT and CDR2 FQNNGV. This CDR3 spans 15 amino acids. The CDR3 protein is CASSLGWGSRSEQLF. CDR3 in DNA: TGTGCCAGCAGCTTAGGGTGGGGGTCCCGCAGTGAGCAGCTCTTC.

Here the CDR3 DNA reads TGTGCCAGCAGTTATTTTGGGGGCGCACGGACTGAAGCTTTCTTT. This sequence encodes CASSYFGGARTEAFF. The chain is built from TRBV6-5 and TRBJ1-1, with D possibly matching TRBD1 (6 bases). Trimming removed 3 bases from V and 5 bases from J, with 16 bases in between. CDR1 MNHEY and CDR2 SVGAGI come from the germline V gene. The length of the CDR3 is 15 residues.

This clonotype was seen a single time. As the CDR3 is not closed by the conserved phenylalanine or tryptophan, this likely results from a read error. The chain recombines TRBV7-9 with TRBJ2-5; TRBD2 matches at 9 bases. In germline, CDR1 is SEHNR, CDR2 FQNEAQ (reference sequence). V was clipped by 3 bases and J by 4 bases; unmatched bases: 3. This CDR3 has 14 amino acids. The CDR3 DNA is TGTGCCAGCAGCTTGGGACTAGCTGGAGAGACCCAGTACCTC. Its protein product is CASSLGLAGETQYL.

The chain joins TRBV2 to TRBJ2-3, with 10 nucleotides matching TRBD2. CDR3 length equals 16 residues. After removal of 2 bases from V and 2 bases from J, the junction contained 4 bases not matched to a gene. Germline-derived CDR1 and CDR2 are SNHLY and FYNNEI. The DNA of the CDR3 is TGTGCCAGCAGTGAACTAGCGGGGGTCGCCACAGATACGCAGTATTTT. Its protein is CASSELAGVATDTQYF.

This clonotype was counted ten times or more. This sequence joins TRBV7-2 and TRBJ2-3; 16 nucleotides match TRBD2. The germline V gene encodes CDR1 SGHTA and CDR2 FQGNSA. The CDR3 spans 16 residues. The trim removed 6 bases at V and 4 bases at J, leaving 4 bases unmatched. The CDR3 bases are TGTGCCAGCAGGTCGGGACTAGCGGGGGGGGCAGATACGCAGTATTTT. This gives the protein CASRSGLAGGADTQYF. Using reference TRBV7-2 and TRBJ2-3 for the parts outside the CDR3, the full variable domain is GAGVSQSPSNKVTEKGKDVELRCDPISGHTALYWYRQSLGQGLEFLIYFQGNSAPDKSGLPSDRFSAERTGGSVSTLTIQRTQQEDSAVYLCASRSGLAGGADTQYFGPGTRLTVL.

As to this clonotype: A junction boundary mismatches the germline segment, possibly from a read error. The chain joins TRBV5-4 to TRBJ1-6; 8 bases are shared with TRBD1. Germline CDR1 is SGHNT and CDR2 is YYREEE (reference sequence). This CDR3 spans 14 amino acids. The DNA for the CDR3 is TGTGCCAGCAGCCAGACAGGGGTAAATTCACCCCTCCAGTTT. This gives the protein CASSQTGVNSPLQF.

Worth noting for this clonotype: A clone one base away is much larger, so this may be a read error. The gene calls are TRBV30 and TRBJ1-2, with D unresolved. Per germline, CDR1 GTSNPN and CDR2 SVGIG (reference sequence). The CDR3 length is 13 residues. DNA of the CDR3: TGTGCCTGGAGTTACACAATGAACTATGGCCACACCTTC. Protein: CAWSYTMNYGHTF.

The chain joins TRBV20-1 to TRBJ1-6; tentative D call: TRBD1 (5 bases). Per the germline V gene, CDR1 is DFQATT and CDR2 is SNEGSKA (reference sequence). The CDR3 sequence is 12 residues long. The CDR3 is CSGWSGPSPLHF. The CDR3, as DNA: TGCAGCGGGTGGTCGGGGCCTTCACCCCTCCACTTT.

The rearrangement uses TRBV29-1 and TRBJ2-1, with TRBD2 matching 8 bases. Trimming took 8 bases from V and 6 from J; bases not matched to a gene: 12. The CDR3 totals 14 residues. In germline, CDR1 is SQVTM, CDR2 ANQGSEA. The CDR3 loop reads CSLAVGLGGNEQFF. The CDR3 coding sequence is TGCAGCTTGGCCGTGGGACTAGGCGGCAATGAGCAGTTCTTC.

This chain uses TRBV15 with TRBJ1-1; tentatively, D is TRBD1 (6 bases). This CDR3 is 14 amino acids long. The ends were cut back, 1 base at V and 4 bases at J, with 10 bases in the middle. Per germline, CDR1 LNHNV and CDR2 YYDKDF (reference sequence). The CDR3 spells CATSRGGGLTEAFF. The CDR3 bases are TGTGCCACCAGCAGAGGAGGGGGTCTCACTGAAGCTTTCTTT.

Many counts were recorded for this clonotype. The genes are TRBV7-9 and TRBJ2-7; the D is unclear. Germline lookup yields CDR1 SEHNR and CDR2 FQNEAQ (reference sequence). The V and J ends lost 0 bases and 2 bases respectively, with 8 bases between them. The CDR3 is made up of 14 amino acids. The CDR3: CASSLALRAYEQYF. CDR3 nucleotides: TGTGCCAGCAGCTTAGCGCTCAGAGCCTACGAGCAGTACTTC.

This clonotype has a count of ten or more. The rearrangement uses TRBV5-1 and TRBJ2-3; D is undetermined. There are 12 residues in the CDR3. The germline CDR1 and CDR2 sequences are SGHRS and YFSETQ. V shed 5 bases and J shed 6 bases, with 10 bases lying between them. CDR3 sequence (DNA): TGCGCCAGCAGATCTCCGGCGGATACGCAGTATTTT. Its translation is CASRSPADTQYF.

This clonotype turned up a few times. A read error may be the cause here, since a much bigger clone is one base away. V and J are TRBV5-1 and TRBJ2-7, with D unclear. The CDR3 is made up of 13 amino acids. In germline, CDR1 is SGHRS, CDR2 YFSETQ. The CDR3 DNA is TGCGCCAGCAGCAGCTGGGATAGCTACGACCAGTACTTC. It specifies CASSSWDSYDQYF.

The chain is built from TRBV7-2 and TRBJ1-4; D may be TRBD1 (5 bases). The CDR3 totals 14 residues. V gave up 5 bases and J gave up 3 bases, with 10 bases separating them. Germline V gene sequence: CDR1 SGHTA, CDR2 FQGNSA. The CDR3 bases are TGTGCCAGCAGCGTCGGGGGTCCTAATGAAAAACTGTTTTTT. Its protein product is CASSVGGPNEKLFF.

This clonotype showed up many times. The chain recombines TRBV5-6 with TRBJ2-1, with unresolved D. Trimming shortened V by 1 base and J by 0 bases, and 11 bases separated the two germline ends. Germline CDR1 reads SGHDT; CDR2 reads YYEEEE. The CDR3 covers 16 residues. The CDR3 DNA sequence: TGTGCCAGCAGCTTGTGGGTTTCCAGCTCCTACAATGAGCAGTTCTTC. As protein: CASSLWVSSSYNEQFF.

The V call is TRBV6-2 or TRBV6-3, the J call TRBJ2-1, with 16 bases identical to TRBD2. The J segment lost 9 bases and the V segment lost 5 bases, leaving 7 bases of the junction unmatched. CDR1 and CDR2 (germline): MNHEY, SVGEGT. The CDR3 is 16 amino acids. This chain's CDR3 is CASSPAGTSGRAEQFF. The CDR3 region has the DNA TGTGCCAGCAGTCCCGCCGGGACTAGCGGGAGGGCTGAGCAGTTCTTC.

There are many counts of this clonotype. The chain has TRBV5-6 and TRBJ2-2, with TRBD1 identical over 11 bases. The J segment lost 4 bases and the V segment lost 3 bases, leaving 8 bases of the junction unmatched. This CDR3 has 17 amino acids. The germline gives CDR1 SGHDT, CDR2 YYEEEE. In DNA, the CDR3 is TGTGCCAGCAGCTATAACCGGGACAGGGGGTTCACCGGGGAGCTGTTTTTT. It translates to CASSYNRDRGFTGELFF.

Turning to this clonotype: This could be a read error, since a much larger clone is one nucleotide away. V and J are TRBV6-1 and TRBJ2-6; D uncertain. V shed 6 bases and J shed 1 base, with 4 bases lying between them. Per the germline V gene, CDR1 is MNHNS and CDR2 is SASEGT. This CDR3 comprises 13 residues. The CDR3 sequence is CASRWSGANVLTF. CDR3 coding DNA: TGTGCCAGCAGGTGGTCTGGGGCCAACGTCCTGACTTTC.

This clonotype was found once. The genes are TRBV20-1 and TRBJ1-6; 12 bases line up with TRBD1. The CDR3 covers 16 residues. The V segment lost 6 bases and the J segment 10 bases; nucleotides outside the gene matches: 13. Per the germline V gene, CDR1 is DFQATT and CDR2 is SNEGSKA (reference sequence). CDR3 in DNA: TGCAGTGCCAGCAGTTCCGGGACAGGGGGCTGGTCACCCCTCCACTTT. This translates into CSASSSGTGGWSPLHF.